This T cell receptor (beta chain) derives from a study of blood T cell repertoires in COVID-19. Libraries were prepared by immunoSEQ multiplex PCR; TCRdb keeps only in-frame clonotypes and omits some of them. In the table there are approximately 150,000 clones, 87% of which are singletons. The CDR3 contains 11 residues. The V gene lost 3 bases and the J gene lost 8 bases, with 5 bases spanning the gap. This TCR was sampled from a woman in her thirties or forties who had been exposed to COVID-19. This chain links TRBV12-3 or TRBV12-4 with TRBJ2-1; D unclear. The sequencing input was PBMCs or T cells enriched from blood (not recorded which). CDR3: CASSFGYEQFF. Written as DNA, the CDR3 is TGTGCCAGCAGTTTCGGGTATGAGCAGTTCTTC.